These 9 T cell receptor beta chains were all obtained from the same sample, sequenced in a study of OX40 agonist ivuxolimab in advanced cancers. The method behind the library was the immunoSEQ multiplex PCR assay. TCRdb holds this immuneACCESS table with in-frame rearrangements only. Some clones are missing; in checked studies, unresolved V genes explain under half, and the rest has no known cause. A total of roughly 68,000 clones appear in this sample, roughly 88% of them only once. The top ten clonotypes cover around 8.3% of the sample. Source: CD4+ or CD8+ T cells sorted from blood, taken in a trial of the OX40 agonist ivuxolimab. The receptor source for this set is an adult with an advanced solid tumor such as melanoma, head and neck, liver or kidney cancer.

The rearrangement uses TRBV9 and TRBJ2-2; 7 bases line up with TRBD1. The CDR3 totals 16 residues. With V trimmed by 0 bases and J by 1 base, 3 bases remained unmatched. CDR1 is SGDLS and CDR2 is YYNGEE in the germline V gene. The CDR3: CASSVGDSRNTGELFF. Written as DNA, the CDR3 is TGTGCCAGCAGCGTAGGGGACAGCAGGAACACCGGGGAGCTGTTTTTT.

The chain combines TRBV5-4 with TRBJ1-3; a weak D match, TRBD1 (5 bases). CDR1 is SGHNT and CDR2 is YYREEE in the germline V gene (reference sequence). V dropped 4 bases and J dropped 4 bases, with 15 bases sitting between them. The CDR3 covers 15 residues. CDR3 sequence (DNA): TGTGCCAGCAGCCTAGGGACCGTAACCGGAAACACCATATATTTT. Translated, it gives CASSLGTVTGNTIYF.

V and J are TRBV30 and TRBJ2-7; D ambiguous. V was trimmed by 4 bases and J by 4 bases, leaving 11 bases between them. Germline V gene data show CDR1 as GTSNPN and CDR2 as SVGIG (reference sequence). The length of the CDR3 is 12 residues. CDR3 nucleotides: TGTGCCTGGACGCCAACCGGGTACGAGCAGTACTTC. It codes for CAWTPTGYEQYF. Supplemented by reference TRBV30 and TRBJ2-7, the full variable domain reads SQTIHQWPATLVQPVGSPLSLECTVEGTSNPNLYWYRQAAGRGLQLLFYSVGIGQISSEVPQNLSASRPQDRQFILSSKKLLLSDSGFYLCAWTPTGYEQYFGPGTRLTVT.

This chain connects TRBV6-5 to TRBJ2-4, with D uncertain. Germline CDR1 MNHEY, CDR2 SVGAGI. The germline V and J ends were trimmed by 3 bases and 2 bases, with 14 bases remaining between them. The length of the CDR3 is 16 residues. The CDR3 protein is CASSYTWERTKNIQYF. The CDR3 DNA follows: TGTGCCAGCAGTTATACATGGGAAAGGACCAAAAACATTCAGTACTTC.

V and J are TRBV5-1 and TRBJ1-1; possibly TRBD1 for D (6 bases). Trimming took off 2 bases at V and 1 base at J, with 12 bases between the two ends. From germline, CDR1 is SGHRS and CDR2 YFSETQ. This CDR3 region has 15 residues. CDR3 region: CASSFQGPKNTEAFF. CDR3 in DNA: TGCGCCAGCAGCTTTCAGGGGCCGAAGAACACTGAAGCTTTCTTT.

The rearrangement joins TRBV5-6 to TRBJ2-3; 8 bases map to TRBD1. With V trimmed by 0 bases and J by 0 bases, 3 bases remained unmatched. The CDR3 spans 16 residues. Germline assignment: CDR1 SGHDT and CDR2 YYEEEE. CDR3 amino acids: CASSLGTGQSTDTQYF. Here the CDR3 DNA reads TGTGCCAGCAGCTTGGGGACAGGGCAAAGCACAGATACGCAGTATTTT.

CDR3 sequence reads: CASSQNSGAGNIQYF. CDR3 DNA: TGTGCCAGCAGCCAAAACTCAGGGGCCGGAAACATTCAGTACTTC. The chain combines TRBV14 with TRBJ2-4; TRBD1 might be the D (6 bases). The V gene's germline CDR1 is SGHDN and CDR2 FVKESK. Trimming took off 2 bases at V and 6 bases at J, with 14 bases between the two ends. The CDR3 contains 15 residues.

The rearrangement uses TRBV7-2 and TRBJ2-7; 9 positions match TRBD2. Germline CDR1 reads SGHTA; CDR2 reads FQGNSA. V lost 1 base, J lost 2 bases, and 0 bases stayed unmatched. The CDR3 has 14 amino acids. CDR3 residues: CASSLEREAYEQYF. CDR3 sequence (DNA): TGTGCCAGCAGCTTAGAGCGGGAGGCCTACGAGCAGTACTTC. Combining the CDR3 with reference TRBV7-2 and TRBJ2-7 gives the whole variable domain GAGVSQSPSNKVTEKGKDVELRCDPISGHTALYWYRQSLGQGLEFLIYFQGNSAPDKSGLPSDRFSAERTGGSVSTLTIQRTQQEDSAVYLCASSLEREAYEQYFGPGTRLTVT.

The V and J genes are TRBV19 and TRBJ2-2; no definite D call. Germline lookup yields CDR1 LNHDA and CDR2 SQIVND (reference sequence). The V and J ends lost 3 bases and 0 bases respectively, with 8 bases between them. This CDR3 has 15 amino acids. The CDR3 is CASSIQVANTGELFF. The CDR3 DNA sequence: TGTGCCAGTAGTATCCAGGTTGCGAACACCGGGGAGCTGTTTTTT.